Described below is a single TCR beta chain sequence and its context. Its antigen remains undetermined. The input lacks base qualities; no much larger clone sits a single base away. These data originate in a study of T cell repertoires in cytomegalovirus infection (dated by TCRdb to between 2018 and 2021). Broadly, across the study: The HLA type of each donor mattered for the analysis, because public TCR beta signatures pointed to carriage of CMV infection along with the matching HLA type.

Broader findings and caveats from the paper: In both this cohort and an independent cohort of several hundred donors, the cumulative frequency of public TCR beta family members distinguished carriers of CMV infection plus the relevant HLA type. The ex vivo response was dominated by HLA-C-restricted CMV-specific TCR beta clonotypes, and the single most frequent clonotype in two of eight donors was supplied by these HLA-C-restricted clonotypes.

Sequencing was carried out with an Illumina HiSeq 1500. The public reads were quality trimmed at Q25 with fastp and then assembled into clones with MiXCR by TCRdb, keeping productive beta chains. Records with the same CDR3 protein are collapsed into one entry carrying the most frequent genes and DNA. The sample profile shows approximately 490,000 distinct CDR3 sequences; roughly 12% of them were found once. The top ten hold about a tenth of the sample. CDR1 and CDR2, per the germline V gene (reference sequence), are MNHNY and SVGAGI. V trim: 6 bases; J trim: 3 bases; unmatched bases: 6. From cysteine to phenylalanine, the CDR3 is 14 amino acids long. CDR3 DNA is the only sequence kept; it has 42 bases, read in frame from the first base.

This receptor was taken from a human donor in good health (CMV status not recorded). Some clones in this sample may be carry-over from other donors' samples. In this chain, TRBV6-6 is recombined with TRBJ1-1, and 8 junction bases match TRBD1. Sequencing was performed on PBMCs. The CDR3 amino acid sequence is: CASRRQGFYTEAFF. The sequenced DNA is TGTGCCAGCAGACGACAGGGGTTCTACACTGAAGCTTTCTTT.